The following is a T cell receptor (beta chain) sequence with its context. The sample comes from a study of blood T cell repertoires in COVID-19. Turning to the study itself: The cDNA or gDNA used as material had been derived from T cells, B-cell-depleted T cells, or PBMCs.

Losses at the gene ends were 5 bases for V and 3 bases for J; bases not matched to a gene: 2. This CDR3 spans 13 amino acids. As originally analysed: The authors estimated nucleated cell counts from reference gene primer amplification. TCRdb keeps only in-frame clones here, not all; method: immunoSEQ multiplex PCR. D and trimming were read from the DNA, whereas the V and J calls and clone size are those reported in that table. Of 150,000 to 200,000 clones in the sample, 80% to 85% were seen once. The genes are TRBV12-3 or TRBV12-4 and TRBJ2-5; 8 bases are shared with TRBD1. The sample consisted of peripheral blood. This TCR was sampled from a human donor with acute or convalescent COVID-19. The donor label of this sample is uncertain. In nucleotides, the CDR3 is TGTGCCAGCAGTACGGACAGGGAAGAGACCCAGTACTTC. Protein sequence: CASSTDREETQYF.